Included here is one TCR beta chain sequence, with context. Its antigen is as yet unknown. The germline CDR1 and CDR2 sequences are SGDLS and YYNGEE. There are 15 residues in the CDR3. V lost 0 bases, J lost 3 bases, and 10 bases lay in between. This specimen comes from a study of shared clonotypes between healthy human individuals. The wider study: The donors, two women and a few men, were aged 18 to 49.

It was CD45RO-negative cells, positively selected for CCR7, that made up naive CD8 cells, with terminally differentiated effector memory CD45RA+ cells excluded. TCRdb's table, derived via immunoSEQ multiplex PCR, lists solely in-frame clones and lacks some. The sample records roughly 890,000 clones, nearly 95% being singletons. Broader study findings: Naive subsets usually exceeded memory subsets in estimated richness. Shared across several donors were about 4.6% of the naive CD4 clonotypes.

Material: naive CD8+ T cells sorted from blood. The clonotype originates from a man aged 25 to 40 in good health. This chain connects TRBV9 to TRBJ1-3, with a tentative D call TRBD1 (6 bases). CDR3 bases: TGTGCCAGCAGCGTAGACGGGGACATTGGAAACACCATATATTTT. It codes for CASSVDGDIGNTIYF.